The rows below give T cell receptor beta chains drawn from one sample of a study of shared clonotypes between healthy human individuals. This table comes from immunoSEQ multiplex PCR, and its TCRdb copy is limited to in-frame clones, with some not included. The sample holds roughly 2.5 million clones, 85% to 95% seen once. The sample consisted of naive CD4+ T cells sorted from blood. The receptors come from a man between 18 and 35 years old in good health. The CDR3 runs from the conserved cysteine through the conserved F or W. The D gene is left open where the match is weak. Clone size is shown for a subset of rows, as once, few, many or a class of expanded clone.

d_gene: .; j_gene: TRBJ2-7; v_gene: TRBV10-1; len: 15; abundance: .; CDR3nt: TGCGCCAGCAGTGATTCCGGGACCGAGACCTACGAGCAGTACTTC; CDR3aa: CASSDSGTETYEQYF
d_gene: .; j_gene: TRBJ1-2; v_gene: TRBV6-5; len: 12; abundance: .; CDR3nt: TGTGCCAGCAGTTACGGAGGGGTCGGCTACACCTTC; CDR3aa: CASSYGGVGYTF
d_gene: TRBD1; j_gene: TRBJ1-6; v_gene: TRBV9; len: 15; abundance: .; CDR3nt: TGTGCCAGCAGCGCCCAGACAGGGGTTGGTTCACCCCTCCACTTT; CDR3aa: CASSAQTGVGSPLHF
d_gene: .; j_gene: TRBJ2-1; v_gene: TRBV4-3; len: 12; abundance: .; CDR3nt: TGCGCCAGCAGCCAATCATACAATGAGCAGTTCTTC; CDR3aa: CASSQSYNEQFF
d_gene: TRBD1; j_gene: TRBJ2-7; v_gene: TRBV27; len: 14; abundance: .; CDR3nt: TGTGCCAGCAGTCTGCGGACAGGGAGCACCGAGCAGTACTTC; CDR3aa: CASSLRTGSTEQYF
d_gene: .; j_gene: TRBJ2-3; v_gene: TRBV7-9; len: 14; abundance: .; CDR3nt: TGTGCCAGCAGCTTGTCCCATCGGCCAGATACGCAGTATTTT; CDR3aa: CASSLSHRPDTQYF
d_gene: .; j_gene: TRBJ2-2; v_gene: TRBV27; len: 11; abundance: .; CDR3nt: TGTGCCAGCAGTGGGCCCGGGGAGCTGTTTTTT; CDR3aa: CASSGPGELFF
d_gene: .; j_gene: TRBJ2-3; v_gene: TRBV2; len: 14; abundance: .; CDR3nt: TGTGCCAGCAGTGAAGCGGGAGTGAAAGATACGCAGTATTTT; CDR3aa: CASSEAGVKDTQYF
d_gene: .; j_gene: TRBJ2-5; v_gene: TRBV11-3; len: 15; abundance: .; CDR3nt: TGTGCCAGCAGCTTAGCTGGGGGCGTAGGAGAGACCCAGTACTTC; CDR3aa: CASSLAGGVGETQYF
d_gene: .; j_gene: TRBJ2-7; v_gene: TRBV25-1; len: 14; abundance: .; CDR3nt: TGTGCCAGCAGTGGGTGGGTGGACCCCTACGAGCAGTACTTC; CDR3aa: CASSGWVDPYEQYF
d_gene: TRBD1; j_gene: TRBJ1-6; v_gene: TRBV5-1; len: 17; abundance: .; CDR3nt: TGCGCCAGCAGCTTGGGTAGGACAGGGGATTATAATTCACCCCTCCACTTT; CDR3aa: CASSLGRTGDYNSPLHF
d_gene: .; j_gene: TRBJ1-4; v_gene: TRBV4-1; len: 17; abundance: .; CDR3nt: TGCGCCAGCAGCCAAGATTGGGACTCTGCAACTAATGAAAAACTGTTTTTT; CDR3aa: CASSQDWDSATNEKLFF
d_gene: .; j_gene: TRBJ1-6; v_gene: TRBV18; len: 20; abundance: .; CDR3nt: TGTGCCAGCTCACCGGTCAGCCCCGGGTCCTTAAGCTCCTATAATTCACCCCTCCACTTT; CDR3aa: CASSPVSPGSLSSYNSPLHF
d_gene: .; j_gene: TRBJ2-3; v_gene: TRBV10-3; len: 13; abundance: .; CDR3nt: TGTGCCATCAGTGATAAGTGGACAGATACGCAGTATTTT; CDR3aa: CAISDKWTDTQYF
d_gene: .; j_gene: TRBJ1-1; v_gene: TRBV9; len: 13; abundance: .; CDR3nt: TGTGCCAGCACCGAACAGGTAAACGGGAAAGCTTTCTTT; CDR3aa: CASTEQVNGKAFF
d_gene: TRBD2; j_gene: TRBJ2-3; v_gene: TRBV4-1; len: 16; abundance: .; CDR3nt: TGCGCCAGCAGCCAAGGACTAGCGGGACTTGTAGATACGCAGTATTTT; CDR3aa: CASSQGLAGLVDTQYF
d_gene: .; j_gene: TRBJ1-5; v_gene: TRBV28; len: 15; abundance: .; CDR3nt: TGTGCCAGCAGTTTACCCCCGTCCGGGAATCAGCCCCAGCATTTT; CDR3aa: CASSLPPSGNQPQHF
d_gene: TRBD2; j_gene: TRBJ2-7; v_gene: TRBV9; len: 14; abundance: .; CDR3nt: TGTGCCAGCAGCGCAACGGGACTAGCGGAGAAGCAGTACTTC; CDR3aa: CASSATGLAEKQYF
d_gene: .; j_gene: TRBJ1-6; v_gene: TRBV30; len: 14; abundance: .; CDR3nt: TGTGCCTGGAGTAGGGGCCACTATAATTCACCCCTCCACTTT; CDR3aa: CAWSRGHYNSPLHF
d_gene: .; j_gene: TRBJ1-2; v_gene: TRBV18; len: 14; abundance: few; CDR3nt: TGTGCCAGCTCACCAGATCAGGGGTTTGATGGCTACACCTTC; CDR3aa: CASSPDQGFDGYTF
d_gene: .; j_gene: TRBJ1-2; v_gene: TRBV29-1; len: 11; abundance: .; CDR3nt: TGCAGCGTTGTAGGGGTTCGAGGCTACACCTTC; CDR3aa: CSVVGVRGYTF
d_gene: TRBD2; j_gene: TRBJ2-7; v_gene: TRBV7-2; len: 13; abundance: .; CDR3nt: TGTGCCAGCAGCTCCCTCCGGACTAGCAGGCAGTACTTC; CDR3aa: CASSSLRTSRQYF
d_gene: TRBD1; j_gene: TRBJ1-5; v_gene: TRBV7-2; len: 15; abundance: once; CDR3nt: TGTGCCAGCAGCTTAAGCGGGACAGTTAATCAGCCCCAGCATTTT; CDR3aa: CASSLSGTVNQPQHF
d_gene: .; j_gene: TRBJ2-4; v_gene: TRBV27; len: 16; abundance: .; CDR3nt: TGTGCCAGCAGTAGGACTCCAGGGGCTGGGGGAAACATTCAGTACTTC; CDR3aa: CASSRTPGAGGNIQYF
d_gene: TRBD2; j_gene: TRBJ2-7; v_gene: TRBV7-2; len: 16; abundance: once; CDR3nt: TGTGCCAGCAGCTTAGCACTAGCGGGAGGGCTCTACGAGCAGTACTTC; CDR3aa: CASSLALAGGLYEQYF
d_gene: .; j_gene: TRBJ1-1; v_gene: TRBV30; len: 11; abundance: few; CDR3nt: TGTGCCTGGAGTGCACGATGGGAAGCTTTCTTT; CDR3aa: CAWSARWEAFF
d_gene: TRBD1; j_gene: TRBJ2-7; v_gene: TRBV5-5; len: 16; abundance: .; CDR3nt: TGTGCCAGCAGGTCGGGAACGGGACAGGGTCTCTACGAGCAGTACTTC; CDR3aa: CASRSGTGQGLYEQYF
d_gene: .; j_gene: TRBJ1-2; v_gene: TRBV4-1; len: 15; abundance: few; CDR3nt: TGCGCCAGCAGCCAAGATGACGGAAAACGCTATGGCTACACCTTC; CDR3aa: CASSQDDGKRYGYTF
d_gene: .; j_gene: TRBJ2-5; v_gene: TRBV7-2; len: 12; abundance: .; CDR3nt: TGTGCCAGCAGCTTAGAGGCGGGGACCCAGTACTTC; CDR3aa: CASSLEAGTQYF
d_gene: .; j_gene: TRBJ1-3; v_gene: TRBV6-5; len: 14; abundance: .; CDR3nt: TGTGCCAGCACTACCGGAAGGGTTGGAAACACCATATATTTT; CDR3aa: CASTTGRVGNTIYF
d_gene: .; j_gene: TRBJ1-6; v_gene: TRBV28; len: 16; abundance: .; CDR3nt: TGTGCCAGCAGTACACAGGGCCGCCGACGTGGATCACCCCTCCACTTT; CDR3aa: CASSTQGRRRGSPLHF
d_gene: .; j_gene: TRBJ2-7; v_gene: TRBV7-2; len: 12; abundance: .; CDR3nt: TGTGCCAGCAGCTTAATGGGACCGAAGCAGTACTTC; CDR3aa: CASSLMGPKQYF
d_gene: .; j_gene: TRBJ2-3; v_gene: TRBV27; len: 13; abundance: .; CDR3nt: TGTGCCACTCGGTTTAGGGGAGGAGATACGCAGTATTTT; CDR3aa: CATRFRGGDTQYF
d_gene: TRBD1; j_gene: TRBJ2-7; v_gene: TRBV7-9; len: 13; abundance: .; CDR3nt: TGTGCCAGCAGCTTAGCAGGGGGCCACGAGCAGTACTTC; CDR3aa: CASSLAGGHEQYF
d_gene: TRBD1; j_gene: TRBJ2-2; v_gene: TRBV25-1; len: 15; abundance: .; CDR3nt: TGTGCCAGCAGTGGGTGGACAGGGGAAACCGGGGAGCTGTTTTTT; CDR3aa: CASSGWTGETGELFF
d_gene: .; j_gene: TRBJ1-1; v_gene: TRBV14; len: 16; abundance: .; CDR3nt: TGTGCCAGCAGCCACCGGGCCGATCCGGAGGACACTGAAGCTTTCTTT; CDR3aa: CASSHRADPEDTEAFF
d_gene: .; j_gene: TRBJ2-7; v_gene: TRBV19; len: 14; abundance: .; CDR3nt: TGTGCCAGTAGTATCGCCCCTACAACCTACGAGCAGTACTTC; CDR3aa: CASSIAPTTYEQYF
d_gene: .; j_gene: TRBJ2-3; v_gene: TRBV7-9; len: 18; abundance: .; CDR3nt: TGTGCCAGCAGCTTAGGGGCGATGGTTGGCGTTAGCACAGATACGCAGTATTTT; CDR3aa: CASSLGAMVGVSTDTQYF
d_gene: TRBD1; j_gene: TRBJ1-1; v_gene: TRBV5-1; len: 14; abundance: .; CDR3nt: TGCGCCAGCAGGACAGGGGGCGCTTCGGCTGAAGCTTTCTTT; CDR3aa: CASRTGGASAEAFF
d_gene: TRBD2; j_gene: TRBJ2-2; v_gene: TRBV11-2; len: 16; abundance: .; CDR3nt: TGTGCCAGCAGCCAGGCAATAGCGGGAGTTACCGGGGAGCTGTTTTTT; CDR3aa: CASSQAIAGVTGELFF
d_gene: .; j_gene: TRBJ1-3; v_gene: TRBV5-1; len: 14; abundance: .; CDR3nt: TGCGCCAGCAGCTCAACAGGGCAAGGAAACACCATATATTTT; CDR3aa: CASSSTGQGNTIYF
d_gene: TRBD1; j_gene: TRBJ1-2; v_gene: TRBV6-6; len: 15; abundance: .; CDR3nt: TGTGCCAGCAGTTTCTCGACCGGGACAGTAACTGGCTACACCTTC; CDR3aa: CASSFSTGTVTGYTF
d_gene: .; j_gene: TRBJ1-2; v_gene: TRBV9; len: 13; abundance: .; CDR3nt: TGTGCCAGCAGCGTACAAGGGGTCTATGGCTACACCTTC; CDR3aa: CASSVQGVYGYTF